The T cell receptor (beta chain) described here comes from a study of tumor-infiltrating lymphocytes in glioblastoma multiforme (dated by TCRdb to 2016 to 2017). As for the study more broadly: To find out whether intratumoral genomic heterogeneity fosters TIL diversity, the study jointly investigated somatic mutations, TIL diversity and immune response activity.

The AllPrep DNA/RNA mini kit was used to purify genomic DNA and total RNA at the same time from each of the roughly 10 tumor samples. OD 260/280 ratios above 1.9 and RNA integrity numbers above 6.5 were observed for all RNA. Paper-wide results and their limitations: The authors noted that sorting T cells into functional subsets, which was not done in the study, would be a future improvement. RNA-based TCR sequencing may distort clone frequencies because T cells carry unequal numbers of TCR transcripts. Generalizability was limited because only one glioblastoma patient was included in the TCR and somatic mutation analysis.

Using a modified ARM-PCR protocol with multiple V-beta primers and a C-beta primer, the team built TCRB libraries from RNA through three nested multiplex PCR rounds. ProtoScript II Reverse Transcriptase and a C-beta primer were used to synthesize TCRB-specific cDNA from around 0.5 ug total RNA. The description of the TCRB libraries did not include any unique molecular identifiers. In the third PCR, barcodes and adapters were added over approximately 25 cycles with Deep VentR (exo-) polymerase, after which 250-500 bp bands were gel purified. An Illumina HiSeq 2500 generating 250 bp paired-end reads was used to sequence the TCRB libraries. The study's own analysis went as follows. Reads were cleaned with Trimmomatic, merged with FLASH, assigned V, D and J segments with MiGEC, and analyzed with VDJtools. Repertoire diversity was measured using the Shannon-Wiener diversity index, which was calculated with VDJtools. The public reads were reprocessed in TCRdb via fastp at Q25 and MiXCR, keeping in-frame beta chains. For every CDR3 protein sequence, its rows merge into one entry that carries the most common genes and DNA. The V and J calls follow TCRdb's processing rather than the paper's. This sample has fewer than 11,000 distinct CDR3 sequences in its table, and around two thirds of those were observed once. Together, the top ten hold about 30% of the sample.

This clonotype was counted between two and nine times. Its target antigen remains unknown. No base qualities exist here, and no much larger clone lies one base off it. Based on the germline V gene, the CDR1 and CDR2 sequences are SQVTM and ANQGSEA. At the junction V is shortened by 7 bases and J by 7 bases, with 19 bases in between. The CDR3 starts with the cysteine, ends with the phenylalanine, and has 13 residues. The read is trimmed to its CDR3 DNA, 39 bases read in frame from base 1. This chain joins TRBV29-1 to TRBJ1-2; too little of a D gene remains to name it. The sample comprised brain tumor tissue. The TCR originated in a male donor with glioblastoma. The nucleotide sequence is TGCAGCGCTGAGCGGTCGCAGGAGAGTGGCTACACCTTC. Protein translation: CSAERSQESGYTF.